The sequence of this TCR beta chain was determined in a study of Graves' ophthalmopathy and Graves' hyperthyroidism. Study as a whole: Prior to any treatment, peripheral blood was collected at the time of initial diagnosis. Study-wide findings and caveats: The model predicted ophthalmopathy progression with 65% to 71% sensitivity and less than 85% specificity. Detection in blood was also observed for most expanded thyroid clonotypes above 0.001 frequency.

Concerning this clonotype itself: The antigen remains undetermined.

Using RNA transcripts, the TCR beta CDR3 regions were amplified. A first-round RT-PCR used HTBI primers, followed by a second-round multiplex PCR. Using its own MiXCR run on the multiplex PCR reads, TCRdb lists one record per CDR3 protein. The data contain some 370,000 distinct CDR3 sequences, approximately 18% of them singletons. CDR3 length: 13 residues. V was cut by 5 bases and J by 5 bases, with 9 bases left in between. PBMCs originated in under 13 ml of fresh peripheral blood. The chain combines TRBV12-3 or TRBV12-4 with TRBJ2-2; possible D gene TRBD1, 5 bases. Sequenced material: peripheral blood. The clonotype originates from an adult woman with stable Graves' hyperthyroidism. As DNA, the CDR3 is TGTGCCAGCAGTCTCAGGGCTACCGGGGAGCTGTTTTTT. Amino acids: CASSLRATGELFF.